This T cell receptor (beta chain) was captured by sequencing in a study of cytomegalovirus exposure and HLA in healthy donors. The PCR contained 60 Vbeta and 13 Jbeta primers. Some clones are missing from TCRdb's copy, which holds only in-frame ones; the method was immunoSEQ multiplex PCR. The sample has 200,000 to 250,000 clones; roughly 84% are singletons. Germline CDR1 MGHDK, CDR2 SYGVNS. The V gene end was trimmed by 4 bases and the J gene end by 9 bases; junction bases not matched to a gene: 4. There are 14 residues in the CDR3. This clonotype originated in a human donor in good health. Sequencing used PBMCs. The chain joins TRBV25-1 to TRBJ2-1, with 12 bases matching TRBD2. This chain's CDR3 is CASSGTSGNSEQFF. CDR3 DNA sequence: TGTGCCAGCAGTGGGACTAGCGGGAATAGTGAGCAGTTCTTC.